The present TCR beta chain was sequenced within a study of blood T cells in healthy people across ages. Study observations and caveats: Versus aged donors, long-lived donors had higher diversity and more naive CD4+ cells.

The CDR3 extends over 15 amino acids. Germline-derived CDR1 and CDR2 are MGHDK and SYGVNS. With 8 bases clipped from V and 3 bases from J, the junction kept 6 bases outside the gene matches. For this clonotype: Its antigen is unidentified.

Primed by a sample-barcoded 5' primer and a J-beta primer mix, a second PCR proceeded for about 6 to 11 cycles. TCRdb reprocessed the 5' RACE reads via MiXCR and lists one record per CDR3 protein. This table holds approximately 690,000 distinct CDR3 sequences, under 70% found once. The TCR originated in a man in his 60s in good health. The chain employs TRBV25-1 and TRBJ2-5; 13 nucleotides agree with TRBD2. The sequenced sample consisted of blood. The CDR3 protein is CASLRTSGGKETQYF. CDR3 nucleotides: TGTGCCAGCCTCAGGACTAGCGGGGGCAAAGAGACCCAGTACTTC. The variable domain in full, completed from reference TRBV25-1 and TRBJ2-5, reads EADIYQTPRYLVIGTGKKITLECSQTMGHDKMYWYQQDPGMELHLIHYSYGVNSTEKGDLSSESTVSRIRTEHFPLTLESARPSHTSQYLCASLRTSGGKETQYFGPGTRLLVL.